This T cell receptor (beta chain) was recovered during a study of CD8 T cells in ankylosing spondylitis. Notes on the study in general: Disease-linked clones bore a CD8+ phenotype, appearing relatively rarely in peripheral blood. Some of these motif variants have turned up before, in reports on reactive arthritis synovial fluid and blood. The study identified a TCR beta motif of under ten highly homologous variants that appeared characteristic of ankylosing spondylitis blood. Significant enrichment of disease-linked clones was reported in matched ankylosing spondylitis synovial fluid.

This clonotype has at least ten counts. The antigen is unknown. In making TCR beta libraries, quantitative 5'-RACE with molecular barcodes was used. MiXCR, run by TCRdb on the 5' RACE reads, gives a single entry per CDR3 protein. The sample consists of about 540,000 distinct CDR3 sequences, roughly 13% of them appearing once. The CDR3 totals 17 residues. V was pared by 0 bases and J by 4 bases, with 8 bases of the junction left unmatched. CDR1 and CDR2 (germline): SGHVS, FNYEAQ. The sample was blood, either unsorted or a sorted T cell fraction (not recorded which). The sequence derives from a male donor with ankylosing spondylitis. The V and J genes are TRBV7-6 and TRBJ2-2; 7 bases match TRBD1. CDR3 in amino acids: CASSLAYRGRATGELFF. CDR3 in DNA: TGTGCCAGCAGCTTAGCATACAGGGGACGAGCCACCGGGGAGCTGTTTTTT.